One and the same sample provided the 22 T cell receptor beta chains below, sequenced in a study of early T cells in non-severe SARS-CoV-2 infection. A single record per CDR3 protein comes from TCRdb applying MiXCR to the 5' RACE reads. The repertoire holds some 64,000 distinct CDR3 sequences, with about 10% as singletons. Sequenced sample: whole blood. These receptor sequences come from an adult who was a healthcare worker with PCR-confirmed SARS-CoV-2 infection or an uninfected control (not recorded which).

V and J are TRBV5-4 and TRBJ2-6, with 8 bases identical to TRBD1. Germline CDR1 is SGHNT and CDR2 is YYREEE (reference sequence). The V gene end was trimmed by 4 bases and the J gene end by 0 bases; junction bases not matched to a gene: 6. The CDR3 is made up of 17 amino acids. The DNA for the CDR3 is TGTGCCAGCAGCCAGGGACAGGCACTCTCTGGGGCCAACGTCCTGACTTTC. It codes for CASSQGQALSGANVLTF.

This clonotype has at least ten counts. The gene calls are TRBV6-4 and TRBJ1-5; 10 bases are shared with TRBD1. Germline values: CDR1 MRHNA, CDR2 SNTAGT. The CDR3 is 15 residues long. Losses at the gene ends were 10 bases for V and 2 bases for J; bases not matched to a gene: 8. CDR3 amino acids: CAIDNGTGGNQPQHF. CDR3 in DNA: TGTGCCATCGACAACGGGACAGGGGGCAATCAGCCCCAGCATTTT.

This clonotype has a count of ten or more. The chain carries TRBV19 and TRBJ2-2, with a weak D call TRBD2 (5 bases). Germline CDR1 reads LNHDA; CDR2 reads SQIVND (reference sequence). V was pared by 3 bases and J by 7 bases, with 12 bases between. This CDR3 spans 14 amino acids. The chain's CDR3 is CASSMREYSGELFF. As DNA, the CDR3 is TGTGCCAGTAGTATGAGGGAATACAGCGGGGAGCTGTTTTTT.

The genes are TRBV6-6 and TRBJ2-4; no clear D. Germline V CDR1 and CDR2: MNHNY, SVGAGI (reference sequence). The CDR3 totals 11 residues. The V gene lost 2 bases and the J gene lost 7 bases, with 3 bases spanning the gap. The CDR3 loop is CASSYTNIQYF. The DNA for the CDR3 is TGTGCCAGCAGTTACACTAACATTCAGTACTTC.

This clonotype was counted at least ten times. The chain combines TRBV3-1 with TRBJ2-7, with D unclear. V was cut by 2 bases and J by 3 bases, with 2 bases left in between. The germline gives CDR1 LGHDT, CDR2 YNNKEL (reference sequence). The CDR3 contains 11 residues. Written as DNA, the CDR3 is TGTGCCAGCAGCCAATACTACGAGCAGTACTTC. Translation gives CASSQYYEQYF.

This clonotype was recorded at least ten times. This rearrangement joins TRBV12-3 or TRBV12-4 to TRBJ2-1, with D maybe TRBD1 (6 bases). The CDR3 spans 13 residues. V lost 7 bases and J lost 7, with 14 bases in between. The CDR3 DNA follows: TGTGCCAGCACCGTACAGGGCTGGAATGAGCAGTTCTTC. As protein: CASTVQGWNEQFF.

This clonotype was seen more than once but under ten times. Written as DNA, the CDR3 is TGCAGCGTTGAAGAAAGGGTATTTGAGCAGTTCTTC. Translated: CSVEERVFEQFF. This chain uses TRBV29-1 with TRBJ2-1; D is uncertain. The CDR3 spans 12 residues. CDR1 and CDR2 from the germline V gene are SQVTM and ANQGSEA. The V gene lost 0 bases and the J gene lost 9 bases, with 9 bases spanning the gap.

This sequence joins TRBV20-1 and TRBJ2-1; 11 nucleotides match TRBD2. Germline V gene data show CDR1 as DFQATT and CDR2 as SNEGSKA (reference sequence). This CDR3 has 15 amino acids. Trimming at V came to 5 bases and at J to 9 bases, leaving 12 bases not matched to a gene. In DNA, the CDR3 is TGCAGTGCTCCACACTCTAGCGGGGGGATTCGTGAGCAGTTCTTC. Translating it yields CSAPHSSGGIREQFF.

In its sample, this clonotype was seen many times. V gene TRBV9 combines with J gene TRBJ2-1; the D is unclear. V shed 4 bases and J shed 0 bases, with 14 bases lying between them. This CDR3 region has 16 residues. The V gene's germline CDR1 is SGDLS and CDR2 YYNGEE. The CDR3 DNA sequence: TGTGCCAGCAGCCCGCGAGCCAGCAGCTCCTACAATGAGCAGTTCTTC. This encodes CASSPRASSSYNEQFF.

At least ten counts were recorded for this clonotype. The chain carries TRBV3-1 and TRBJ2-7, with 7 nucleotides matching TRBD1. The germline CDR1 and CDR2 sequences are LGHDT and YNNKEL (reference sequence). The ends lost 2 bases at V and 9 bases at J; junction bases unmatched: 16. This CDR3 has 16 residues. The CDR3 spells CASSQTTGFERSGQYF. The CDR3 DNA is TGTGCCAGCAGCCAAACGACAGGGTTCGAAAGAAGTGGGCAGTACTTC.

As for this clonotype: A much bigger clone sits one base away, suggesting this may be a read error. V is TRBV6-2 or TRBV6-3 and J is TRBJ1-2; D gene uncertain. Germline lookup yields CDR1 MNHEY and CDR2 SVGEGT. This CDR3 is built from 14 residues. CDR3 DNA sequence: TGTACCAGCAGATCGGGAGGTTTTTACTATGGCTACACCTTC. This encodes CTSRSGGFYYGYTF.

This rearrangement joins TRBV27 to TRBJ2-7; 11 nucleotides line up with TRBD2. The germline CDR1 and CDR2 sequences are MNHEY and SMNVEV (reference sequence). CDR3 length: 16 amino acids. V trimming: 5 bases; J trimming: 2 bases; junction bases outside the gene matches: 8. The CDR3 protein is CASSPLPSGGPYEQYF. The CDR3 DNA reads as TGTGCCAGCAGTCCACTACCTAGCGGGGGGCCCTACGAGCAGTACTTC.

V usage is TRBV29-1 and J usage is TRBJ2-5; 13 bases agree with TRBD2. CDR3 size: 16 residues. Germline CDR1 SQVTM, CDR2 ANQGSEA. With V trimmed by 0 bases and J by 6 bases, 7 bases remained unmatched. CDR3 coding DNA: TGCAGCGTTGAAGATCGGACTAGCGGGGGTTTAAAGACCCAGTACTTC. Translated: CSVEDRTSGGLKTQYF.

This rearrangement joins TRBV4-1 to TRBJ2-7; D is tentatively TRBD1 or TRBD2 (6 bases each). V was shortened by 3 bases and J by 2 bases, with 17 bases between the two germline ends. The CDR3 covers 16 residues. Germline V gene sequence: CDR1 MGHRA, CDR2 YSYEKL. CDR3 sequence: CASSQSPEGGTYEQYF. In DNA, the CDR3 is TGCGCCAGCAGCCAGAGCCCGGAGGGGGGTACCTACGAGCAGTACTTC.

This chain links TRBV3-1 with TRBJ2-5; D uncertain. The CDR3 spans 10 residues. The V gene lost 8 bases and the J gene lost 3 bases, with 4 bases spanning the gap. Germline loops: CDR1 LGHDT, CDR2 YNNKEL (reference sequence). The CDR3 DNA follows: TGTGCCAGCGGCGAAGAGACCCAGTACTTC. Translated, it gives CASGEETQYF.

This clonotype was found a few times. The chain carries TRBV5-5 and TRBJ1-1, with D perhaps matching TRBD1 (6 bases). The CDR3 covers 13 residues. The V and J ends lost 1 base and 7 bases respectively, with 11 bases between them. Germline values: CDR1 SGHKS, CDR2 YYEKEE (reference sequence). Here the CDR3 DNA reads TGTGCCAGCAGCTTGTTCAGGGGCTTTGAAGCTTTCTTT. Translated: CASSLFRGFEAFF.

This clonotype was seen many times. V and J are TRBV5-1 and TRBJ1-3; tentatively, D is TRBD1 (6 bases). Trimming removed 0 bases from V and 0 bases from J, with 7 bases in between. The CDR3 spans 15 residues. In germline, CDR1 is SGHRS, CDR2 YFSETQ. This chain's CDR3 is CASSLGTASGNTIYF. CDR3 sequence (DNA): TGCGCCAGCAGCTTGGGGACAGCCTCTGGAAACACCATATATTTT. Supplemented by reference TRBV5-1 and TRBJ1-3, the full variable domain reads KAGVTQTPRYLIKTRGQQVTLSCSPISGHRSVSWYQQTPGQGLQFLFEYFSETQRNKGNFPGRFSGRQFSNSRSEMNVSTLELGDSALYLCASSLGTASGNTIYFGEGSWLTVV.

This clonotype ranks as medium-sized. This chain links TRBV14 with TRBJ2-1; D ambiguous. Trimming left V 0 bases short and J 0 bases short, with 6 bases between. The germline CDR1 and CDR2 sequences are SGHDN and FVKESK. This CDR3 spans 15 amino acids. The CDR3 nucleotides read TGTGCCAGCAGCCAAGACTCTGGCTCCTACAATGAGCAGTTCTTC. Translating gives CASSQDSGSYNEQFF.

The genes are TRBV29-1 and TRBJ2-2, with 10 bases that match TRBD2. The CDR3 loop spans 16 amino acids. V shed 6 bases and J 7 bases; nucleotides not matched to a gene: 14. CDR1 and CDR2 (germline): SQVTM, ANQGSEA. The CDR3 nucleotides are TGCAGCGTCCCTTCCGCGAGCGGGGGGGATTACGGGGAGCTGTTTTTT. Protein: CSVPSASGGDYGELFF.

The rearrangement uses TRBV19 and TRBJ2-6, with D tentatively TRBD1 or TRBD2 (5 bases each). From germline, CDR1 is LNHDA and CDR2 SQIVND (reference sequence). Deletions cut 0 bases from V and 2 bases from J, with 17 bases between. This CDR3 region has 19 residues. The CDR3 DNA is TGTGCCAGTAGTATAGATCATCCCCCGGGGACCCCTGGGGCCAACGTCCTGACTTTC. This codes for CASSIDHPPGTPGANVLTF.

This clonotype was seen repeatedly, ten times or more. The DNA for the CDR3 is TGTGCCTGGAGTACCCAGGGGGCCATGGGCTACACCTTC. Residues: CAWSTQGAMGYTF. The chain is built from TRBV30 and TRBJ1-2; TRBD1 matches at 8 bases. The germline gives CDR1 GTSNPN, CDR2 SVGIG (reference sequence). The CDR3 loop spans 13 amino acids. With V trimmed by 2 bases and J by 8 bases, 7 bases remained unmatched.

Many counts were recorded for this clonotype. The chain joins TRBV7-9 to TRBJ1-2; D is possibly TRBD1 (6 bases). With 1 base removed from V and 2 bases from J, the gap between germline ends came to 11 bases. The CDR3 extends over 15 amino acids. CDR1 SEHNR and CDR2 FQNEAQ come from the germline V gene (reference sequence). This chain's CDR3 is CASSLVGAENYGYTF. CDR3 DNA sequence: TGTGCCAGCAGCTTAGTGGGGGCTGAAAACTATGGCTACACCTTC.